This T cell receptor (beta chain) was observed in a study of technical replicates of blood from a few donors. V was clipped by 0 bases and J by 6 bases; unmatched bases: 10. The CDR3 covers 16 residues. Germline values: CDR1 LNHNV, CDR2 YYDKDF (reference sequence). Sequencing was performed with immunoSEQ multiplex PCR; in TCRdb, only in-frame clones are kept and a portion is missing. The sample carries around 13,000 clones, approximately 95% recorded once. Source material: PBMCs. The chain recombines TRBV15 with TRBJ1-2, with TRBD1 identical over 7 bases. The clonotype originates from a human donor in good health. The CDR3 nucleotides read TGTGCCACCAGCAGAGATCTGATTACGACAGGGAATGGCTACACCTTC. Translated, it gives CATSRDLITTGNGYTF.